This TCR beta chain was sequenced during a study of T-cell memory formation after mild COVID-19. Across the study: Largely donor-specific sequence clusters came from a couple of donors.

V lost 2 bases, J lost 5 bases, and 9 bases lay in between. This CDR3 spans 13 amino acids. Germline CDR1 MNHNY, CDR2 SVGAGI (reference sequence). One entry per CDR3 protein results from TCRdb running MiXCR on the 5' RACE reads. The table lists roughly 450,000 distinct CDR3 sequences, approximately 18% of them singletons. The rearrangement uses TRBV6-6 and TRBJ2-5; D unclear. This clonotype was sampled from an adult woman who had mild COVID-19 (a few samples of this study predate the infection). Cell type and time point are not known. The material sequenced was PBMCs or a T cell subset sorted from them (not recorded which). CDR3 region: CASSYALGETQYF. The CDR3 DNA reads TGTGCCAGCAGTTACGCCTTAGGGGAGACCCAGTACTTC.